This T cell receptor (beta chain) is drawn from a study of T cells in localized non-small cell lung cancer. Overall study results and limits: Uninvolved adjacent lung had the highest recorded T cell clonality, with tumor below it. A median of about 58 of the top 100 tumor clones appeared in adjacent lung, which was paired and uninvolved. Overall survival was longer when the density of T cells in the blood was higher.

Data came from immunoSEQ multiplex PCR; TCRdb stores just in-frame clones and leaves some out. This sample has 45,000 to 55,000 clones, with about nine tenths found just once. In regard to this clone: Its cognate antigen is unknown.

CDR3 length: 16 amino acids. Unmatched junction bases numbered 4, after V lost 1 base and J lost 2 bases. Germline CDR1 is SGHVS and CDR2 is FQNEAQ. This sequence originates from a male donor older than 55 with stage III squamous cell lung carcinoma. The chain uses TRBV7-8 and TRBJ2-3; 9 nucleotides line up with TRBD1. The material was peripheral blood, obtained before any cancer treatment. CDR3: CASSLGRDRATDTQYF. CDR3 DNA sequence: TGTGCCAGCAGCTTAGGCAGGGACAGGGCCACAGATACGCAGTATTTT.